These T cell receptor beta chains were read from a single sample in a study of cytomegalovirus exposure and HLA in healthy donors. TCRdb's table, derived via immunoSEQ multiplex PCR, lists solely in-frame clones and lacks some. Of some 96,000 clones listed, about 80% were seen once; the top ten hold about 0.69%. The sequencing input was PBMCs. These receptor sequences come from a woman aged 60-75 years in good health and CMV-seronegative. Both conserved end residues are trimmed from each CDR3. Fields, in order: V gene, J gene, CDR3 protein.

>TRBV9|TRBJ1-2
ASSVSGEINYGYT
>TRBV13|TRBJ2-2
ASRRQGGELF
>TRBV5-1|TRBJ2-3
ASSLEGLTDTQY
>TRBV7-9|TRBJ2-5
ASSKETQY
>TRBV7-9|TRBJ2-2
ASSRLAADTGELF
>TRBV5-6|TRBJ1-2
ASSAVQGADGYT
>TRBV7-2|TRBJ2-1
ASSLGSIPYNEQF
>TRBV29-1|TRBJ1-1
SVDQGWMNTEAF
>TRBV6-1|TRBJ2-1
ASSARLAGGPNEQF
>TRBV9|TRBJ2-5
ASSVATIGTSGQETQY
>TRBV18|TRBJ2-3
ASSNLRSTDTQY
>TRBV19|TRBJ1-5
ASSRTGDSNQPQH
>TRBV28|TRBJ1-2
ASSLGQNYGYT
>TRBV5-1|TRBJ2-5
ASSLDGTPFGETQY